The TCR beta chain described here comes from a study of cytomegalovirus exposure and HLA in healthy donors. Study-wide results and limits: A later analysis associated some 16,000 TCR beta sequences with HLA alleles at a 0.05 false discovery rate. CMV serostatus was the only recorded immune exposure for donors. Differences between HLA loci emerged in a later analysis of TCR association rates, with DRB1 most and HLA-C fewest. A later analysis linked a missense variant in DCLRE1C to the trimming of TCR beta V and J genes.

For this clone: Its antigen is currently unknown.

The PCR employed 60 Vbeta primers together with 13 Jbeta primers. Sequencing used immunoSEQ multiplex PCR; TCRdb keeps in-frame clones, though not all of them. This table holds more than 95,000 clones, approximately 70% found once. In germline, CDR1 is MGHDK, CDR2 SYGVNS. The CDR3 runs to 14 residues. V lost 2 bases to trimming and J lost 1 base, with 6 bases between them. The sample comprised PBMCs. The chain uses TRBV25-1 and TRBJ2-1, with unresolved D. The sequence derives from a man aged 55-75 years in good health and CMV-seropositive. This CDR3 is CASSEEISYNEQFF. Written as DNA, the CDR3 is TGTGCCAGCAGTGAAGAGATTTCCTACAATGAGCAGTTCTTC.